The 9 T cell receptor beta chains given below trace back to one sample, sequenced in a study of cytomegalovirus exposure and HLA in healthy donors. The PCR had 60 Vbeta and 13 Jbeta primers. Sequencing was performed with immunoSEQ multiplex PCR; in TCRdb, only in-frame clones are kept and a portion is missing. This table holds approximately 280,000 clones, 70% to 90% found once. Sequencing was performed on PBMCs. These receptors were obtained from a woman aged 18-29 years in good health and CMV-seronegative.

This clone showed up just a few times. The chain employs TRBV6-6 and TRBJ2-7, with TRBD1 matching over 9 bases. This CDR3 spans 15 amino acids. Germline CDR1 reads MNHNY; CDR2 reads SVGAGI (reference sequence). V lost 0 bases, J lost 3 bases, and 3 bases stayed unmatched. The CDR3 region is CASSYSGTGLYEQYF. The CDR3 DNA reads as TGTGCCAGCAGTTACTCGGGGACAGGGCTCTACGAGCAGTACTTC.

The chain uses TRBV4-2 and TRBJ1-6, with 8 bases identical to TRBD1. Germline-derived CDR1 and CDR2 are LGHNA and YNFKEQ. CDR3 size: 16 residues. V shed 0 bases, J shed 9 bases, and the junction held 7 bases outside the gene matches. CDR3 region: CASSQDGATGASPLHF. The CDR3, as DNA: TGTGCCAGCAGCCAAGATGGTGCGACAGGGGCTTCACCCCTCCACTTT.

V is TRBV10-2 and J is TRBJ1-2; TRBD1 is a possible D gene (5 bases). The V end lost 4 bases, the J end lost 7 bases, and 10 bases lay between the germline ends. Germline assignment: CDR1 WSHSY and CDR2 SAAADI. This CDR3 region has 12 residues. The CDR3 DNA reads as TGCGCCAGCAGTGTAGGGGTCTCTGGCTACACCTTC. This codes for CASSVGVSGYTF.

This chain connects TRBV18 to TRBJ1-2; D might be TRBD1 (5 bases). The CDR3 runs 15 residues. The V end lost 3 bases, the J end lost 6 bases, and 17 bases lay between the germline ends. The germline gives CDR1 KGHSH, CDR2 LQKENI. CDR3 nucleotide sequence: TGTGCCAGCTCACCGACACCCGGGGGTCCCGATGGCTACACCTTC. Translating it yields CASSPTPGGPDGYTF.

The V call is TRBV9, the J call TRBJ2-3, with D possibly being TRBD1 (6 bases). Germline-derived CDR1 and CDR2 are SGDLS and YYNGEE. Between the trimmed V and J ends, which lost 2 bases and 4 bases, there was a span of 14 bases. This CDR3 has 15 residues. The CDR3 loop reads CASSVQGWLADTQYF. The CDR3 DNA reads TGTGCCAGCAGCGTCCAGGGGTGGTTGGCAGATACGCAGTATTTT.

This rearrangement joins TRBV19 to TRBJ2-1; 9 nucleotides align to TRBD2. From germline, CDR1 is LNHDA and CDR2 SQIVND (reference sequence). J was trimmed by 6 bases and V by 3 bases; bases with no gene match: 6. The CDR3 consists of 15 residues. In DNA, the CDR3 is TGTGCCAGTAGTATCAACAGCGGGGGGTTCAATGAGCAGTTCTTC. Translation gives CASSINSGGFNEQFF.

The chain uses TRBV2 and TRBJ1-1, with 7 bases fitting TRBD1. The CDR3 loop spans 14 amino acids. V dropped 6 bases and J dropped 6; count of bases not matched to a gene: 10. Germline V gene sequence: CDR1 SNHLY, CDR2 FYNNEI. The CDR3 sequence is CASSLRQGTSEAFF. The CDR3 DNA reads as TGTGCCAGCAGCCTTAGACAGGGCACGTCTGAAGCTTTCTTT.

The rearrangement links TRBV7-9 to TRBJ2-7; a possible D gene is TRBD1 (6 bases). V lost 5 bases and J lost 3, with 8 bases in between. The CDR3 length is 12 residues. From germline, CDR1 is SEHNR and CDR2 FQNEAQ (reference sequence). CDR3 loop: CASSQDSYEQYF. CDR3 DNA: TGTGCCAGCAGCCAGGACAGCTACGAGCAGTACTTC.

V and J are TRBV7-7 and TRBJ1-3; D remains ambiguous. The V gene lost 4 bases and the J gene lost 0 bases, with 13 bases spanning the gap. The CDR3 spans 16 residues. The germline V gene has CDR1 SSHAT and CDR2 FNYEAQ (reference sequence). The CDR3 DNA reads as TGTGCCAGCAGCTCCGGGGAAAGGAACTCTGGAAACACCATATATTTT. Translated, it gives CASSSGERNSGNTIYF.